Here is one T cell receptor beta chain with its context. There is no known antigen for this receptor. No per-base quality is available; no much larger clone lies one base away. V is reduced by 6 bases and J by 6 bases, leaving a spacing of 12 bases between them. Taken from the germline V gene (reference sequence), the CDR1 and CDR2 loops are MNHEY and SMNVEV. The CDR3 spans 12 residues, from the cysteine through the phenylalanine. Only the CDR3 region is kept as DNA, spanning 36 bases read in frame from base 1. This sample was taken from a study of shared clonotypes between healthy human individuals (dated by TCRdb to between 2020 and 2021). Background for the entire study: Three men and a couple of women, aged 18 to 49 years, made up the cohort. For each donor, three plates each were used for CD4 naive and CD4 memory, two plates were used for CD8 naive, and one plate was used for CD8 memory. To estimate repertoire size and how much clonotype sharing occurs between individuals, the study deeply sequenced the blood TCR repertoires of roughly 5 healthy adults. Libraries were prepared and TCR repertoires were sequenced by different laboratories using diverse techniques, in order to increase sequencing depth and limit assay-specific biases. Leukapheresis yielded between about 0.9 and 9.5 billion PBMCs per donor.

TCR CDR3 regions were amplified from genomic DNA by multiplex PCR using the deep immunoSEQ assay. For each cell subset, the extracted genomic DNA was distributed evenly across all wells of several immunoSEQ 96-well plates, and each plate served as one replicate. Each replicate PCR for sorted subsets received about 210 ng genomic DNA, equal to about 30,000 T cell genomes. Purified libraries were measured with a Qubit 3.0 fluorometer, size-checked on a Bioanalyzer 2100, and measured again with the KAPA Library Quantification kit. Each immunoSEQ 96-well plate was sequenced on its own single-read 150-cycle Illumina NextSeq 550 flow cell. As for the authors' bioinformatics: Because the immunoSEQ output included only junctional sequences and no quality scores, the filtering could not be the same as the filtering used for full-length reads. To assign V/J genes and CDR3, sequences were annotated using PyIR, a Python wrapper for IgBLAST v1.9, with IMGT germline references. Reads were removed for weak V/J assignments (E-value above 1e-6), missing CDR3, stop codons, out-of-frame junctions, or ambiguous translated residues. V3J clonotypes were defined as sequences sharing an identical inferred V gene, J gene, and CDR3 amino acid sequence. The percentage overlap between two repertoires was calculated by dividing the number of shared unique clonotypes by the size of the smaller repertoire. Repertoire richness was assessed with RTK rarefaction, the Chao1 estimator, and Recon v2.1 estimates of unobserved clonotypes. For all TCRbeta clonotypes obtained by the gDNA method from a few donors, generation probabilities were computed with OLGA. Here the immuneACCESS table is served through TCRdb, limited to in-frame sequences with V and J called. Missing clones are a known gap in these copies; in checked studies unresolved V genes cover under half, and the rest lacks a known reason. That table gives V, J and clone size, and the DNA gave D and trimming. For this sample there are about 2,100,000 clones; roughly 91% appear just once. Together, the top ten hold over 1.5% of the sample.

CD8 naive samples were obtained by positive selection for CCR7 among CD45RO-negative cells, yielding a CD45RA+CCR7+ population from which TemRA cells were excluded. Donors were healthy HIV-negative adults with no recently reported acute infections or vaccinations. Only Caucasian adults living in Nashville, Tennessee, USA were represented among the donors. After blood collection by leukapheresis, PBMCs were isolated using Ficoll-Histopaque density gradient centrifugation and then cryopreserved in the vapor phase of liquid nitrogen. Purity and quantity of every magnetically sorted T cell population were checked by analytical flow cytometry. From each sorted fraction, genomic DNA was isolated and quantified by UV absorbance on a Nanodrop 2000c. On the study overall, not on this receptor specifically: Sampling was restricted to blood, and TCR repertoires in tissue are likely to differ from TCR repertoires in blood. The small number of donors limited the genetic and exposure-history diversity represented. Naive subsets generally had larger estimated clonotype richness than memory subsets did. Based on pairwise subsampling, the degree of clonotype sharing among donors was expected to be affected by sequencing depth. Incomplete sequencing was indicated by rarefaction of sorted-subset datasets, despite the large sequencing depth. Across a handful of donors, about 5.2% of naive CD4, roughly 3.5% of naive CD8, 2.3% of memory CD4, and roughly 0.4% of memory CD8 clonotypes were shared. Compared with non-shared clonotypes, the clonotypes found in all four sorted-subset donors had higher generation probabilities.

Recombination joined TRBV27 with TRBJ2-7, with a weak D call of TRBD2 (6 bases match). The sample taken for sequencing was naive CD8+ T cells from PBMCs. This specimen's cell subset or site label, per the study, means: CD45RA+CCR7+. The receptor was isolated from a man between 18 and 29 years old in good health. Some clones in this sample may be carry-over from other donors' samples. The CDR3: CASRGGGGEQYF. In nucleotides, the sequence is TGTGCCAGCAGGGGGGGTGGTGGCGAGCAGTACTTC.